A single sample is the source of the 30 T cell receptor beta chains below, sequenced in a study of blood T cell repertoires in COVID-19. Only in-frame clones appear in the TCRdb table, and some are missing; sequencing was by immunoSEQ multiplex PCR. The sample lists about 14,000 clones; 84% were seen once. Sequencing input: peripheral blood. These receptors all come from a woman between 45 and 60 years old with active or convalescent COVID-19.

CDR3 DNA sequence: TGTGCCAGCAGCTTCCCCGCCCGAGGGTTCAATGAGCAGTTCTTC. Its protein is CASSFPARGFNEQFF. The chain is built from TRBV28 and TRBJ2-1; perhaps TRBD2 as D (5 bases). Germline loops: CDR1 MDHEN, CDR2 SYDVKM. The CDR3 extends over 15 amino acids. The V end was cut by 6 bases, the J end by 6 bases, with 18 bases between.

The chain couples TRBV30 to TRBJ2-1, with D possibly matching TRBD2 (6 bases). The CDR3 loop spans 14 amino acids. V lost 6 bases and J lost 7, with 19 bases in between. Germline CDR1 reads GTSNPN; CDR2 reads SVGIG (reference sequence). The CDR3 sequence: CACHFWLAQNEQFF. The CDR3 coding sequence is TGTGCCTGTCATTTCTGGCTAGCGCAGAATGAGCAGTTCTTC.

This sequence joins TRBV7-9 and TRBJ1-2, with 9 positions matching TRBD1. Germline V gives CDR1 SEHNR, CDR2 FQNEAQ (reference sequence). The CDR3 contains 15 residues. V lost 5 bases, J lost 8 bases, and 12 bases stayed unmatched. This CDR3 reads CASSEGDRAGDGYTF. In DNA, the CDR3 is TGTGCCAGCAGCGAGGGGGACAGGGCGGGCGACGGCTACACCTTC.

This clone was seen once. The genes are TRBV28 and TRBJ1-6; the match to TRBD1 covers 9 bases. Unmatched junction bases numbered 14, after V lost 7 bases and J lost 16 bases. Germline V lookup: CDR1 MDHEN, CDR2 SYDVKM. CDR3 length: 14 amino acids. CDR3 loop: CASIVTGGERTLHF. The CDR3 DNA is TGTGCCAGCATTGTTACAGGGGGCGAAAGAACACTCCACTTT. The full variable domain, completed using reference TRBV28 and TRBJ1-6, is DVKVTQSSRYLVKRTGEKVFLECVQDMDHENMFWYRQDPGLGLRLIYFSYDVKMKEKGDIPEGYSVSREKKERFSLILESASTNQTSMYLCASIVTGGERTLHFGNGTRLTVT.

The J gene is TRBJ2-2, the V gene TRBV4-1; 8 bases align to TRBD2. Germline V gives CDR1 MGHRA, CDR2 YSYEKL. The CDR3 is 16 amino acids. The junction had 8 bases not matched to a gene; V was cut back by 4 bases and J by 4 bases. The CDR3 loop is CASSPFPGGGTGELFF. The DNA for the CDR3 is TGCGCCAGCAGCCCCTTCCCGGGGGGGGGCACCGGGGAGCTGTTTTTT.

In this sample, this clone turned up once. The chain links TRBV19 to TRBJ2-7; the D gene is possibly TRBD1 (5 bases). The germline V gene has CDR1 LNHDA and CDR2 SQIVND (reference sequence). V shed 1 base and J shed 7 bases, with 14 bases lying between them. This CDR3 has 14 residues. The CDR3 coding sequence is TGTGCCAGTAGTATAGGTCAGGGTCGATGGGAGCAGTACTTC. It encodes CASSIGQGRWEQYF.

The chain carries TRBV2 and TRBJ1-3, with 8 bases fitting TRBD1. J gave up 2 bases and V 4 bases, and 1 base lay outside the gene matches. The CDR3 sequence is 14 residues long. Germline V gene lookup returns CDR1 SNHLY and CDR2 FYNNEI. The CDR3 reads CASSGQGTGNTIYF. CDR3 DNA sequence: TGTGCCAGCAGTGGACAGGGGACTGGAAACACCATATATTTT.

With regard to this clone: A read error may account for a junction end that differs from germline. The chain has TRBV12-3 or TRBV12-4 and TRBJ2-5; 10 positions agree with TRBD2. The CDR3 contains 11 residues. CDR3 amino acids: CASSFGTSENF. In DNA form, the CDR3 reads TGTGCCAGCAGTTTCGGGACTAGCGAGAACTTC.

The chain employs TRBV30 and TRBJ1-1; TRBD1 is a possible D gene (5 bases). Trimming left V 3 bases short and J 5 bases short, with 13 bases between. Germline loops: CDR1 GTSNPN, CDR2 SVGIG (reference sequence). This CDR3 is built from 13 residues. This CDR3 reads CAWRWGQNTEAFF. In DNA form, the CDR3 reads TGTGCCTGGAGATGGGGCCAGAATACTGAAGCTTTCTTT.

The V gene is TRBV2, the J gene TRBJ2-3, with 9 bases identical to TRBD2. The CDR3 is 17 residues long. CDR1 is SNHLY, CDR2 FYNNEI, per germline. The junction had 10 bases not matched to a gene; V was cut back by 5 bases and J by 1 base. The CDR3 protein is CASSPDPGLAGTDTQYF. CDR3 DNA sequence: TGTGCCAGCAGTCCCGATCCGGGACTAGCAGGCACAGATACGCAGTATTTT.

The CDR3 bases are TGCAGCGTTGAGGGGACTCGAGGCTACACCTTC. Its translation: CSVEGTRGYTF. The genes are TRBV29-1 and TRBJ1-2, with D perhaps matching TRBD1 (5 bases). The germline V and J ends were trimmed by 3 bases and 8 bases, with 10 bases remaining between them. The length of the CDR3 is 11 residues. Germline CDR1 is SQVTM and CDR2 is ANQGSEA.

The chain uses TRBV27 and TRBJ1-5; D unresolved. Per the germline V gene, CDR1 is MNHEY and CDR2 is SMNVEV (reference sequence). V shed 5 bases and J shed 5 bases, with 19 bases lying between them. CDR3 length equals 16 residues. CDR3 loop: CASSPWTRVRDQPQHF. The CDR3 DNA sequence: TGTGCCAGCAGTCCGTGGACGAGGGTGAGGGATCAGCCCCAGCATTTT.

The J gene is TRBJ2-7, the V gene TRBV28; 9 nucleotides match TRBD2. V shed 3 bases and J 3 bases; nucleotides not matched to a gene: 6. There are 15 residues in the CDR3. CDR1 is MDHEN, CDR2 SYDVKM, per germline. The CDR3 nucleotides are TGTGCCAGCAGTTTTTTAGCGGGAGTTGGCTACGAGCAGTACTTC. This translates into CASSFLAGVGYEQYF.

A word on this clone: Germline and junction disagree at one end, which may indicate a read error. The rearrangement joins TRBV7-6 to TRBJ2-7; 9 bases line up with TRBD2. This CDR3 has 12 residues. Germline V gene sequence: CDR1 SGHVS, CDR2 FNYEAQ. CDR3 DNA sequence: TGTGCCAGCAGCCCCTGGCGGGAGGGTTTCAGCTTC. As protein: CASSPWREGFSF.

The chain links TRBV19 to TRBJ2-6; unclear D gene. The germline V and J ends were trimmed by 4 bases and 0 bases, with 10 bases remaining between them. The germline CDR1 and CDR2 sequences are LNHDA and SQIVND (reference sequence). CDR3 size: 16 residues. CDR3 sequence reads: CASSNSGYSGANVLTF. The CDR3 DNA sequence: TGTGCCAGTAGTAATTCGGGTTACTCTGGGGCCAACGTCCTGACTTTC.

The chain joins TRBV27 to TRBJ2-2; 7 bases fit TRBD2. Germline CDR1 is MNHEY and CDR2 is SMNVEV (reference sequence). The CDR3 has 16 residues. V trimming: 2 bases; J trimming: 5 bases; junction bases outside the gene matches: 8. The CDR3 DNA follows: TGTGCCAGCAGTTTACCCGCGGGACTAAGGACCGGGGAGCTGTTTTTT. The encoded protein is CASSLPAGLRTGELFF.

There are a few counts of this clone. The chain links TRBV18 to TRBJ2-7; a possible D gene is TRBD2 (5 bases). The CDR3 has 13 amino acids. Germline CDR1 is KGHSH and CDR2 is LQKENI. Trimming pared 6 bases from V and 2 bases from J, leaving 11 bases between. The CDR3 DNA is TGTGCCAGCTCCCCGGCCGGGACCTACGAGCAGTACTTC. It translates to CASSPAGTYEQYF.

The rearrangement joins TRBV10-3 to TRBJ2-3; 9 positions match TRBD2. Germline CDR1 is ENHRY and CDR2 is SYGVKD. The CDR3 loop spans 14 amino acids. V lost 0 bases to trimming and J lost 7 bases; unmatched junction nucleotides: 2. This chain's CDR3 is CAISESLAGYTQYF. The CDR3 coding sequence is TGTGCCATCAGTGAGTCGCTAGCGGGATATACGCAGTATTTT.

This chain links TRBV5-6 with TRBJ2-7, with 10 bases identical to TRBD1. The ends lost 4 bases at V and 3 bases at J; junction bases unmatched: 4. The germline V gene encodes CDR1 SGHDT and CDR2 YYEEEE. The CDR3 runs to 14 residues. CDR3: CASSQGQGNYEQYF. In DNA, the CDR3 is TGTGCCAGCAGCCAGGGACAGGGGAACTACGAGCAGTACTTC.

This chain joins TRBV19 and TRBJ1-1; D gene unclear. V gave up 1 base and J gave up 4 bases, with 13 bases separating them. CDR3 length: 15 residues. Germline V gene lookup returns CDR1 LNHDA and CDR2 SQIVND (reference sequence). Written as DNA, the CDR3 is TGTGCCAGTAGTATAGGGGCCCTGTCGGTCACTGAAGCTTTCTTT. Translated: CASSIGALSVTEAFF.

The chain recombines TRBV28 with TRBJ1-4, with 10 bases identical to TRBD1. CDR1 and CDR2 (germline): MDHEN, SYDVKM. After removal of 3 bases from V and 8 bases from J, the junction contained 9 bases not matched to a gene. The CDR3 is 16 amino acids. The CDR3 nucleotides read TGTGCCAGCAGTTTCTTCCGAGGACAGGGGGGGGAAAAACTGTTTTTT. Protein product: CASSFFRGQGGEKLFF. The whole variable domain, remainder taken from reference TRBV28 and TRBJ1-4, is DVKVTQSSRYLVKRTGEKVFLECVQDMDHENMFWYRQDPGLGLRLIYFSYDVKMKEKGDIPEGYSVSREKKERFSLILESASTNQTSMYLCASSFFRGQGGEKLFFGSGTQLSVL.

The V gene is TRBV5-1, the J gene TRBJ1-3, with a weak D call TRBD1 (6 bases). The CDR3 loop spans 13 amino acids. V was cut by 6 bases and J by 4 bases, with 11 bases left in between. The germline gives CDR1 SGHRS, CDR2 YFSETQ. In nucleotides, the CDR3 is TGCGCCAGCACCGGGGACACAGGAAACACCATATATTTT. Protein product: CASTGDTGNTIYF.

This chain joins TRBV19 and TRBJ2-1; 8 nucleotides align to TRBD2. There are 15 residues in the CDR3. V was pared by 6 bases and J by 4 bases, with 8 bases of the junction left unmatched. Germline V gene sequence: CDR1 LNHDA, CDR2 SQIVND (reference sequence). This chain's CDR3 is CASSFGGAGYNEQFF. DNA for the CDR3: TGTGCCAGTAGCTTCGGGGGGGCGGGATACAATGAGCAGTTCTTC.

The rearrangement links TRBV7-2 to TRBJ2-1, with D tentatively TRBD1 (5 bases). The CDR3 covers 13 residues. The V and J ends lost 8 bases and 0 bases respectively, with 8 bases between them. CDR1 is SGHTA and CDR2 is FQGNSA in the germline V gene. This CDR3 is CASDSSSYNEQFF. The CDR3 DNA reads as TGTGCCAGCGACAGCAGCTCCTACAATGAGCAGTTCTTC.

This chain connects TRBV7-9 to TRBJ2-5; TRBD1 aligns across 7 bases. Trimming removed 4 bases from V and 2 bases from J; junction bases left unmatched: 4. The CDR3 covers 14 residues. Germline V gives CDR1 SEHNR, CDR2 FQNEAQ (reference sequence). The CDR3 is CASSWDSAQETQYF. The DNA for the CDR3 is TGTGCCAGCAGCTGGGACAGCGCACAAGAGACCCAGTACTTC.

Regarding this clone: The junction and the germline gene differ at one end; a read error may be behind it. CDR3 bases: TGTGCTAGCAGCCCGAACACGGGGGAGCTGTTTTTT. Translated: CASSPNTGELFF. The V gene is TRBV7-7, the J gene TRBJ2-2; D is unclear. In germline, CDR1 is SSHAT, CDR2 FNYEAQ (reference sequence). CDR3 length: 12 amino acids.

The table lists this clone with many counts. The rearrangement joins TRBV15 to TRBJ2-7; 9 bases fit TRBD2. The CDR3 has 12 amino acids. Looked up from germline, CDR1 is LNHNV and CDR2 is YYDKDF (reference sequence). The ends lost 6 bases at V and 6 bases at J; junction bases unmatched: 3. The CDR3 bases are TGTGCCACCAGTAGCGGGAGTGGCGAGCAGTACTTC. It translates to CATSSGSGEQYF.

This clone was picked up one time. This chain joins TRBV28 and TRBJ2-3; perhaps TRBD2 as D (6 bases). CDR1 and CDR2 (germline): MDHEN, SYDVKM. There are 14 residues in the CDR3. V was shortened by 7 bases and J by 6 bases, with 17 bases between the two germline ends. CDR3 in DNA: TGTGCCAGCACCCCGTGGGAGGATGGGGATACGCAGTATTTT. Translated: CASTPWEDGDTQYF.

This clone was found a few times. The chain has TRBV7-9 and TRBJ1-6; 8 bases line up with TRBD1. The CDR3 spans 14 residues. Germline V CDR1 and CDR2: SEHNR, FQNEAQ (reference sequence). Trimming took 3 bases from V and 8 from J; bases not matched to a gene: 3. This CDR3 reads CASSFMTGDSPLHF. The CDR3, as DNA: TGTGCCAGCAGCTTTATGACAGGGGATTCACCCCTCCACTTT.

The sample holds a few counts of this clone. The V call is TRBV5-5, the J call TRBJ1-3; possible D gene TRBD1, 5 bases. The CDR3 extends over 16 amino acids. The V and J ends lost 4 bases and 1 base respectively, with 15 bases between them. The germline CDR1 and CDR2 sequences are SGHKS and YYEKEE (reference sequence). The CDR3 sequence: CASSAMQGASGNTIYF. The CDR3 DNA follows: TGTGCCAGCAGCGCCATGCAAGGGGCGTCTGGAAACACCATATATTTT.